The TCR beta chain described here comes from a study of T cells in Graves' hyperthyroidism and ophthalmopathy. Diagnostic decisions used clinical symptoms, serum thyroxine and TRAb, thyroid ultrasound and orbital computed tomography. The source of the PBMCs was 8.5 to 10 ml of fresh peripheral blood. The V and J ends lost 1 base and 4 bases, in that order; junction bases with no gene match: 5. The CDR3 has 15 amino acids. Germline-derived CDR1 and CDR2 are SGHTS and YDEGEE. TCR beta CDR3 regions were amplified from RNA transcripts. An initial round of RT-PCR targeting the TCR CDR3 relied on the HTBI primer set. MiXCR was run by TCRdb on the multiplex PCR reads, yielding one entry per CDR3 protein. The table records around 400,000 distinct CDR3 sequences, nearly 15% of them present only once.

This clonotype was obtained from a woman aged 55 to 70 with Graves' ophthalmopathy. The chain carries TRBV5-8 and TRBJ2-7; 10 positions agree with TRBD1. Source material: blood. The CDR3 DNA reads as TGTGCCAGCAGCTTGTGGGGGGGACAGGGGTACGAGCAGTACTTC. Translation gives CASSLWGGQGYEQYF. The whole variable domain, filled in from reference TRBV5-8 and TRBJ2-7, reads EAGVTQSPTHLIKTRGQQATLRCSPISGHTSVYWYQQALGLGLQFLLWYDEGEERNRGNFPPRFSGRQFPNYSSELNVNALELEDSALYLCASSLWGGQGYEQYFGPGTRLTVT.